This entry describes one T cell receptor beta chain. The sample comes from a study of blood T cell repertoires in COVID-19. About the research overall: Acute and convalescent COVID-19 samples came from the United States, Italy and Spain.

The V segment lost 3 bases and the J segment 7 bases; nucleotides outside the gene matches: 11. The germline V gene encodes CDR1 DFQATT and CDR2 SNEGSKA (reference sequence). CDR3 size: 16 residues. The repertoire was sequenced with immunoSEQ multiplex PCR; TCRdb's copy has only in-frame clones and lacks some. This table holds 150,000 or so clones, roughly four fifths found once. Material for sequencing was peripheral blood. The sequence derives from a woman of 80 years or more with acute or convalescent COVID-19. The J gene is TRBJ2-1, the V gene TRBV20-1, with 11 bases identical to TRBD2. The CDR3 loop is CSASSTSGGFGNEQFF. CDR3 coding DNA: TGCAGTGCTAGTAGCACTAGCGGGGGCTTTGGTAATGAGCAGTTCTTC.